Described below is a single T cell receptor (beta chain) sequence and its context. The total RNA that was extracted per sample amounted to at least 5.5 micrograms. The sample belongs to a study of blood T cells in healthy people across ages. CDR1 and CDR2 (germline): LGHDT, YNNKEL (reference sequence). V was cut by 8 bases and J by 1 base, with 11 bases left in between. The CDR3 extends over 13 amino acids. Alongside a J-beta primer mix, a sample-barcoded 5' primer served in a second PCR lasting about 6 to 11 cycles. Each cDNA molecule was tagged by a template-switch adaptor with 12 random nucleotides. Each of the samples gave a minimum of 2.5 million paired-end reads that contained CDR3. Via MiXCR, TCRdb re-called the 5' RACE reads, giving one row per CDR3 protein. Of hundreds of thousands of distinct CDR3 sequences listed, roughly 20% were seen once; the top ten hold 22%.

The sequencing sample was made of blood. The gene calls are TRBV3-1 and TRBJ1-1; D unresolved. The TCR originated in a man in his 70s in good health. Written as DNA, the CDR3 is TGTGCCAGCGGGTCCACACCGAACACTGAAGCTTTCTTT. Translating it yields CASGSTPNTEAFF.